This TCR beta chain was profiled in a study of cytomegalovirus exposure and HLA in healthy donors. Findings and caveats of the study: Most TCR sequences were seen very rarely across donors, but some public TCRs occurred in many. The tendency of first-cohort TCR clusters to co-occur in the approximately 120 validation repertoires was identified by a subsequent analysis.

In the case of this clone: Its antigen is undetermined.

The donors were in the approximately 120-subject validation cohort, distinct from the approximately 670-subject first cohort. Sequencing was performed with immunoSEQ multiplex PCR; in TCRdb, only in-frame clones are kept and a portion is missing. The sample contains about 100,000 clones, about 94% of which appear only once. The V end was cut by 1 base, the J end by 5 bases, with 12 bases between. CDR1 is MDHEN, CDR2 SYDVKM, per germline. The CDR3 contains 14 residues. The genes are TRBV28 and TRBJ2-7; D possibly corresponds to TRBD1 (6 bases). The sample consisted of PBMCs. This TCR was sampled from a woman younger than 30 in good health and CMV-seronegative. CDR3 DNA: TGTGCCAGCAGTTTATACCAGGGGATCCACGAGCAGTACTTC. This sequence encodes CASSLYQGIHEQYF.